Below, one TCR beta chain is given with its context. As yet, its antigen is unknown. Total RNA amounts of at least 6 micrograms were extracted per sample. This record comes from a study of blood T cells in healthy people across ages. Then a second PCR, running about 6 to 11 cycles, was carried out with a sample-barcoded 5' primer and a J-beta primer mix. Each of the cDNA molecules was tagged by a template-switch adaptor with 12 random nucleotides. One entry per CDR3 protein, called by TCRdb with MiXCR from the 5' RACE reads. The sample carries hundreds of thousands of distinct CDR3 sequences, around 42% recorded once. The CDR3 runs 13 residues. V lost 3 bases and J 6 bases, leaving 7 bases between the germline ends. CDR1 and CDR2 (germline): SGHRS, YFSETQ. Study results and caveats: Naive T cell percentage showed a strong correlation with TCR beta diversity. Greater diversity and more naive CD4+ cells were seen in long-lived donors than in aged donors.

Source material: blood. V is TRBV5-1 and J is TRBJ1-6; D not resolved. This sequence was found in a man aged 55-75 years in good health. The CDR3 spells CASSSNINSPLHF. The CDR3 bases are TGCGCCAGCAGCTCCAACATTAATTCACCCCTCCACTTT.